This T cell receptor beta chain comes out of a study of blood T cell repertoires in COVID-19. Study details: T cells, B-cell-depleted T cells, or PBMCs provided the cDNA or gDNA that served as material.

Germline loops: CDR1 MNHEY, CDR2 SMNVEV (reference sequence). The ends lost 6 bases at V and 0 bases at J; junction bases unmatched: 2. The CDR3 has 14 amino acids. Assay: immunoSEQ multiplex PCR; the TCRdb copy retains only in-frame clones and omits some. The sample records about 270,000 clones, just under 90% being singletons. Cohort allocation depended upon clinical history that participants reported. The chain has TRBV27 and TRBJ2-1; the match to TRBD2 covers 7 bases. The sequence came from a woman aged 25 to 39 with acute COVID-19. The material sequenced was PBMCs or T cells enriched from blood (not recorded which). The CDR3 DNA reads TGTGCCAGCAGGTGGACTAGCTCCTACAATGAGCAGTTCTTC. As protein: CASRWTSSYNEQFF.